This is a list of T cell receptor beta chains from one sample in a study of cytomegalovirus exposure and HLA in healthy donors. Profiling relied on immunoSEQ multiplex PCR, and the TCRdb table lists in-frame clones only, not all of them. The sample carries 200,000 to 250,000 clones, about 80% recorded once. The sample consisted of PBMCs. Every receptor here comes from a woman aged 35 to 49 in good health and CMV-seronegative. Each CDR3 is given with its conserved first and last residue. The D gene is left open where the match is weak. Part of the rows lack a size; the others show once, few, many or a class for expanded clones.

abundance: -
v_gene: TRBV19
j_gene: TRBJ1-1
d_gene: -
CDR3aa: CASTPRLVGAAWNTEAFF
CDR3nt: TGTGCCAGTACCCCACGGCTTGTGGGGGCAGCTTGGAACACTGAAGCTTTCTTT

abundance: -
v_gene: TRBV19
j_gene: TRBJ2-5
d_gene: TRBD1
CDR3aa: CASSNRGQETQYF
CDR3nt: TGTGCCAGTAGCAACAGGGGTCAAGAGACCCAGTACTTC

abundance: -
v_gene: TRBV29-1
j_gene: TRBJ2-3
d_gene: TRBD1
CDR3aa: CSVEDTGDGTDTQYF
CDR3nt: TGCAGCGTTGAAGATACAGGGGATGGCACAGATACGCAGTATTTT

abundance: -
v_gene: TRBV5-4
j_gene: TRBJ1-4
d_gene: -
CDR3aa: CASSLAGINEKLFF
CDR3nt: TGTGCCAGCAGCTTGGCAGGGATAAATGAAAAACTGTTTTTT

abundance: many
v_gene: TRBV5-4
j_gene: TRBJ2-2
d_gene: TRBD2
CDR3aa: CASSHAGGRAGELFF
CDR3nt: TGTGCCAGCAGCCACGCGGGGGGGCGTGCCGGGGAGCTGTTTTTT

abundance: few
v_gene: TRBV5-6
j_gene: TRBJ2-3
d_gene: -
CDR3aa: CASSLGEDTQYF
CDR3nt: TGTGCCAGCAGCTTGGGAGAAGATACGCAGTATTTT

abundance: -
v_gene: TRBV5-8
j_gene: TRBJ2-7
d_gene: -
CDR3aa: CASSLRGTSGQYF
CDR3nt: TGTGCCAGCAGCTTGAGGGGGACGTCGGGGCAGTACTTC

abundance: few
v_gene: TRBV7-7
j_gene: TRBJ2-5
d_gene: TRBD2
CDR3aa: CASSLGAGAVYQETQYF
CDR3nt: TGTGCTAGCAGCTTAGGAGCGGGGGCCGTGTACCAAGAGACCCAGTACTTC

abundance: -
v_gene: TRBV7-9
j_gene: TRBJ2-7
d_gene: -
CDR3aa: CASSLLGDTDFAQYF
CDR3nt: TGTGCCAGCAGCTTATTAGGGGACACGGACTTCGCGCAGTACTTC

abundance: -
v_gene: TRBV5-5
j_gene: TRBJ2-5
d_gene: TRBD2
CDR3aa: CASSWGTSGGTETQYF
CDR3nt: TGTGCCAGCAGCTGGGGGACTAGCGGGGGGACAGAGACCCAGTACTTC

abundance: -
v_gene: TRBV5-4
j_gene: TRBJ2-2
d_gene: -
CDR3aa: CASSLGGQYTGELFF
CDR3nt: TGTGCCAGCAGCTTGGGGGGCCAGTACACCGGGGAGCTGTTTTTT